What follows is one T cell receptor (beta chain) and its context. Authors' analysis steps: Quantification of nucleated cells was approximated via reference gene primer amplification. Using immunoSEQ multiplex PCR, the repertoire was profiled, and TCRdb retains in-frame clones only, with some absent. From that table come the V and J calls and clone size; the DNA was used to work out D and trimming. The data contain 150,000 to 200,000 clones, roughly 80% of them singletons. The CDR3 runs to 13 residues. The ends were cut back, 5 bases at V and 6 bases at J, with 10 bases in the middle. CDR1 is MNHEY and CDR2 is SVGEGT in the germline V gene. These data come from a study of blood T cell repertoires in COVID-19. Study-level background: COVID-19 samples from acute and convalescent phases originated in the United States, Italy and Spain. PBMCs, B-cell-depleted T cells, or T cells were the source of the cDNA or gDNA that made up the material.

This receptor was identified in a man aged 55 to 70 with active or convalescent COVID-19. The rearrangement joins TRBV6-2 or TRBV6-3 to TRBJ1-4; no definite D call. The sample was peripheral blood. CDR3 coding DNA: TGTGCCAGCAGTCTGGTCGAGGATGAAAAACTGTTTTTT. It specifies CASSLVEDEKLFF.